This section outlines one TCR beta chain sequence together with its context. Antigen unknown. This specimen belongs to a study of vaccination and CD4 T cells after COVID-19. Cultured CD4+ T-cell DNA underwent Oncomine TCR Beta short-read sequencing. TCRdb re-called the PCR reads through MiXCR, storing one row per CDR3 protein. The sample lists about 11,000 distinct CDR3 sequences, 70% seen once, with 10% to 15% in the top ten. The treatment: approximately nine-day PBMC culture with coronavirus spike peptide pools or control peptides (ViraFEST assay). Each well received approximately 1.8 million PBMCs, cultured with about 9.4 IU/ml IL-2 and about 11 ug/ml peptide pools. This sequence was found in a human donor who had recovered from COVID-19. Sequenced: CD4+ T cells from blood, cultured in vitro.

CDR3 sequence: CASRFTGSEETQYF. The CDR3 nucleotides are TGTGCCAGCAGATTTACAGGGAGTGAAGAGACCCAGTACTTC. The chain is built from TRBV27 and TRBJ2-5, with a tentative D call TRBD1 (6 bases). This CDR3 has 14 amino acids. Germline assignment: CDR1 MNHEY and CDR2 SMNVEV (reference sequence). Trimming stripped 6 bases from V and 3 bases from J, with 14 bases between.